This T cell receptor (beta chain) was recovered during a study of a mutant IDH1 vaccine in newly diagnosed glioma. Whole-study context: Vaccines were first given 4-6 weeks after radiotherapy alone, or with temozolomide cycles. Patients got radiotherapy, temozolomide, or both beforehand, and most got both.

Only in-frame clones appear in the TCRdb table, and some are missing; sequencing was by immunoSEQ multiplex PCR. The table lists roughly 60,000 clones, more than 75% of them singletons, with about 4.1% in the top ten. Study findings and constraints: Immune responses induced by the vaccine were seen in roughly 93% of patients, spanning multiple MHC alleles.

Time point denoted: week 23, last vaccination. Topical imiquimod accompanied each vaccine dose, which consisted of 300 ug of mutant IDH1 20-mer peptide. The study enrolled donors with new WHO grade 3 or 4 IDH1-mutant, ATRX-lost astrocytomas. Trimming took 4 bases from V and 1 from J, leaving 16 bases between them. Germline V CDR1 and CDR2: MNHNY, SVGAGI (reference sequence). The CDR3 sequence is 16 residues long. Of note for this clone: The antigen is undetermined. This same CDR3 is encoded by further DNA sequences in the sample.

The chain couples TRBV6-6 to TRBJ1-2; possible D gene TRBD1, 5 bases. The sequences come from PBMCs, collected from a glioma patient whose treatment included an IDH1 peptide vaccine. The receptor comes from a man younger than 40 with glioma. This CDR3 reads CASSSTDPVINYGYTF. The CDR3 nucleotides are TGTGCCAGCAGTTCGACAGACCCAGTGATTAACTATGGCTACACCTTC.